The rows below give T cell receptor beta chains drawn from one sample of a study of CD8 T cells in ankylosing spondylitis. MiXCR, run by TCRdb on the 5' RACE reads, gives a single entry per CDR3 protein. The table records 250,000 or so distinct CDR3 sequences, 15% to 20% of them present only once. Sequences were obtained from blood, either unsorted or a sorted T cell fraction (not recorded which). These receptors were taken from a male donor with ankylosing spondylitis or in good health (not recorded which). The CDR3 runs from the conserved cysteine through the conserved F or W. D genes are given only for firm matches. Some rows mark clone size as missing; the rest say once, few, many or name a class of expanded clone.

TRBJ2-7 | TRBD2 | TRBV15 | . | CATSRASGKRYEQYF | TGTGCCACCAGCAGAGCTAGCGGGAAGCGGTACGAGCAGTACTTC
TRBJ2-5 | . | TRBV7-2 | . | CASSLAQGRGQETQYF | TGTGCCAGCAGCTTAGCGCAGGGGAGGGGGCAAGAGACCCAGTACTTC
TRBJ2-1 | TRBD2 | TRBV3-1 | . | CASSQDPPATSMYNEQFF | TGTGCCAGCAGCCAAGATCCCCCCGCGACTAGCATGTACAATGAGCAGTTCTTC
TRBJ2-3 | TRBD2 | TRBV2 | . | CASSESRLAGVFDTQYF | TGTGCCAGCAGTGAAAGTCGGCTAGCGGGAGTGTTTGATACGCAGTATTTT
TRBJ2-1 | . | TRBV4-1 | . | CASSQEGPLPHEQFF | TGCGCCAGCAGCCAAGAAGGGCCTCTCCCCCATGAGCAGTTCTTC
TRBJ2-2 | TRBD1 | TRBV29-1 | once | CSVGSGQGNTGELFF | TGCAGCGTTGGTTCGGGACAGGGGAACACCGGGGAGCTGTTTTTT
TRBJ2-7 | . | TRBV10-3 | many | CAISEVLGLKYEQYF | TGTGCCATCAGTGAGGTTTTGGGGCTTAAATACGAGCAGTACTTC
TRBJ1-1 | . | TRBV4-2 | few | CASSQEMGRGRSEAFF | TGTGCCAGCAGCCAAGAAATGGGCAGGGGTCGGTCTGAAGCTTTCTTT
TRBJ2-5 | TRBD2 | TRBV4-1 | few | CASPARLAGVWETQYF | TGCGCCAGCCCAGCGAGACTAGCGGGAGTTTGGGAGACCCAGTACTTC
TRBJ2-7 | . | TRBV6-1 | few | CASSEIVHEQYF | TGTGCCAGCAGCGAAATAGTCCACGAGCAGTACTTC
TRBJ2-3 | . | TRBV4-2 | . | CASSQDPPGQPTDTQYF | TGTGCCAGCAGCCAAGATCCTCCAGGGCAACCCACAGATACGCAGTATTTT
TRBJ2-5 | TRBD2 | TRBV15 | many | CATSRGLAGEETQYF | TGTGCCACCAGCAGGGGACTAGCGGGAGAAGAGACCCAGTACTTC
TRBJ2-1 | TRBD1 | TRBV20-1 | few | CSARRVDRESYNEQFF | TGCAGTGCTAGACGGGTTGACAGGGAGTCCTACAATGAGCAGTTCTTC
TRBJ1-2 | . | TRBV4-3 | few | CASSQDRYPFLGYTF | TGCGCCAGCAGCCAAGACCGGTACCCCTTCCTAGGCTACACCTTC
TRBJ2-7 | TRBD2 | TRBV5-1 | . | CASSILLAEKNYEQYF | TGCGCCAGCAGCATCCTACTAGCGGAAAAGAACTACGAGCAGTACTTC
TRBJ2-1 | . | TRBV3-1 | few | CASSQDLTGVSYNEQFF | TGTGCCAGCAGCCAAGATTTGACGGGAGTTTCCTACAATGAGCAGTTCTTC
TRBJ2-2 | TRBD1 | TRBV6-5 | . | CASSYSGTGGGELFF | TGTGCCAGCAGTTACTCCGGGACAGGGGGCGGGGAGCTGTTTTTT
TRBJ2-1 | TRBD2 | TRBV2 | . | CASSGLAGTLNEQFF | TGTGCCAGCAGTGGACTAGCGGGGACACTCAATGAGCAGTTCTTC
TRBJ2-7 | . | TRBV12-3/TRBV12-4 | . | CASSAGTFYEQYF | TGTGCCAGCAGTGCCGGGACTTTCTACGAGCAGTACTTC
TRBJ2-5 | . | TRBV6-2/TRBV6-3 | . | CASSYRQGKPETQYF | TGTGCCAGCAGTTACCGGCAGGGGAAGCCAGAGACCCAGTACTTC
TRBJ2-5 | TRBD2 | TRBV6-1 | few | CASRTGTSGSETQYF | TGTGCCAGCAGAACCGGGACTAGCGGGAGTGAGACCCAGTACTTC
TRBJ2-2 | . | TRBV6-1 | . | CATHWQGDTGELFF | TGTGCCACCCACTGGCAGGGCGACACCGGGGAGCTGTTTTTT
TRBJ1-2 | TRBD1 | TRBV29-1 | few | CSVVDRVSYGYTF | TGCAGCGTTGTGGACAGGGTTTCCTATGGCTACACCTTC
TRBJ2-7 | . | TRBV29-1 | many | CSVATDTYEQYF | TGCAGCGTTGCAACAGATACCTACGAGCAGTACTTC
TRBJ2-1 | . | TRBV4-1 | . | CASSQEDGGSYNEQFF | TGCGCCAGCAGCCAAGAGGACGGGGGCTCCTACAATGAGCAGTTCTTC
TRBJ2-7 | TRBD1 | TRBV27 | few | CASSMTGPYEQYF | TGTGCCAGCAGTATGACAGGGCCCTACGAGCAGTACTTC
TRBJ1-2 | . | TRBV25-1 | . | CASSVQGGYYGYTF | TGTGCCAGCAGTGTACAAGGAGGGTACTATGGCTACACCTTC
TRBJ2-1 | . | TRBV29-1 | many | CSASGGYYNEQFF | TGCAGCGCCTCAGGCGGGTATTACAATGAGCAGTTCTTC
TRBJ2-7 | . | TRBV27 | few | CASSSGMGLSSYEQYF | TGTGCCAGCAGTTCAGGGATGGGGCTCAGCTCCTACGAGCAGTACTTC
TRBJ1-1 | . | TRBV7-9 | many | CASSLNQGYTEAFF | TGTGCCAGCAGCTTAAATCAGGGATACACTGAAGCTTTCTTT
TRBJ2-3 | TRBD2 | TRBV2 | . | CASSNPGLATTDTQYF | TGTGCCAGCAGTAACCCGGGACTAGCAACCACAGATACGCAGTATTTT
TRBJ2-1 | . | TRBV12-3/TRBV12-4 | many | CASSTRDNENEQFF | TGTGCCAGCAGTACAAGGGACAATGAAAATGAGCAGTTCTTC
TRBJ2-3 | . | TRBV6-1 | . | CASSSGLSLFDTQYF | TGTGCCAGCAGCTCCGGACTCTCTCTGTTTGATACGCAGTATTTT